Shown below are 5 T cell receptor beta chains from a single sample sequenced in a study of regulatory T cells in long-lasting Graves disease. Assembly of TCR beta libraries relied on iRepertoire HTBI primers together with Arm-PCR of CDR3 regions. TCRdb analysed the multiplex PCR reads with MiXCR anew, one entry per CDR3 protein. The profile covers roughly 450,000 distinct CDR3 sequences, with around a quarter appearing a single time and roughly 26% taken by the ten largest. Regarding time point: persistent/refractory GD, antithyroid drugs over 5 years with positive TRAb. With RNA extracted from PBMCs as input, the TCR library was made. The sequencing used peripheral blood mononuclear cells (PBMCs), collected when the disease was refractory, from a patient treated with antithyroid drugs. These receptors came from a female donor with Graves disease.

V is TRBV28 and J is TRBJ2-1, with D hard to call. Deletions cut 6 bases from V and 8 bases from J, with 8 bases between. Germline V gene lookup returns CDR1 MDHEN and CDR2 SYDVKM. The CDR3 has 11 amino acids. The CDR3 coding sequence is TGTGCCAGCAGATCTCGACATGAGCAGTTCTTC. Amino acids: CASRSRHEQFF.

This clonotype was observed a few times. The chain is built from TRBV9 and TRBJ1-5; 8 positions agree with TRBD1. V trimming: 0 bases; J trimming: 7 bases; junction bases outside the gene matches: 6. Germline V lookup: CDR1 SGDLS, CDR2 YYNGEE. The CDR3 extends over 15 amino acids. This chain's CDR3 is CASSVDGQGRQPQHF. As DNA, the CDR3 is TGTGCCAGCAGCGTAGATGGACAGGGCCGCCAGCCCCAGCATTTT.

Many counts were recorded for this clonotype. The chain joins TRBV3-1 to TRBJ2-5, with TRBD2 as a possible D gene (5 bases). Trimming removed 6 bases from V and 1 base from J, with 15 bases in between. Germline V gene lookup returns CDR1 LGHDT and CDR2 YNNKEL (reference sequence). CDR3 length equals 15 residues. The CDR3 bases are TGTGCCAGCAGACTGACCACCGGACTCCAAGAGACCCAGTACTTC. It yields the protein CASRLTTGLQETQYF.

The chain employs TRBV3-1 and TRBJ1-1, with 10 bases matching TRBD1. The ends lost 4 bases at V and 8 bases at J; junction bases unmatched: 16. This CDR3 is built from 17 residues. CDR1 and CDR2 (germline): LGHDT, YNNKEL (reference sequence). CDR3 residues: CASSLRLTGTGEREAFF. In nucleotides, the CDR3 is TGTGCCAGCAGCCTACGCCTCACCGGGACAGGGGAACGGGAAGCTTTCTTT. Complete variable domain (other parts from reference TRBV3-1 and TRBJ1-1): DTAVSQTPKYLVTQMGNDKSIKCEQNLGHDTMYWYKQDSKKFLKIMFSYNNKELIINETVPNRFSPKSPDKAHLNLHINSLELGDSAVYFCASSLRLTGTGEREAFFGQGTRLTVV.

This clonotype was detected many times. The rearrangement links TRBV10-3 to TRBJ2-7; the D is unclear. Trimming removed 3 bases at V and 2 bases at J, with 11 bases between. Germline V gives CDR1 ENHRY, CDR2 SYGVKD. The CDR3 runs to 14 residues. The CDR3 sequence is CAISDRTATYEQYF. The CDR3 region has the DNA TGTGCCATCAGTGATAGGACGGCTACCTACGAGCAGTACTTC.